The entry below describes one T cell receptor (beta chain). The antigen is not known. Compared with germline, one end of the junction differs, possibly owing to a read error. Among all donors, each was a healthy Caucasian. The sample is drawn from a study of identical twins. General observations from the study: Zero-insertion results could be subject to partial confounding by invariant MAIT and iNKT cells. Beta out-of-frame sequences showed weaker excess twin sharing.

Each CDR3 protein is one row after TCRdb ran MiXCR on the 5' RACE reads. The sample lists some 590,000 distinct CDR3 sequences; around 9.6% were seen once. The CDR3 is made up of 14 amino acids. Germline CDR1 LGHDT, CDR2 YNNKEL (reference sequence). These data were also filed under a second study, of yellow fever vaccine responses in identical twins.

Sequencing was done on a sample of PBMCs. The chain is built from TRBV3-1 and TRBJ1-1; D gene unclear. The sequence came from a young woman in good health. The CDR3 region is CASRNRGMNTETFF. Written as DNA, the CDR3 is TGTGCCAGCAGGAACAGAGGCATGAACACTGAAACTTTCTTT.